Sequencing of this T cell receptor (beta chain) was carried out in a study of healthy donors' naive CD4 and CD8 T cells. Study-level background: Donors came from three age groups: 20-25, 40-50 and 60-70 years.

In the case of this clonotype: What it recognizes is unknown.

Each TCR library used around 500 ng of total RNA and a linear amplification protocol. TCRdb analysed the reads with MiXCR anew, one entry per CDR3 protein. The sample includes around 180,000 distinct CDR3 sequences, nearly 75% of them seen just once. General study results and limits: Homeostatic proliferation of naive T cells was not examined as a bias source. Negatively charged CDR3s marked CD8+ lineage; positively charged CDR3s marked CD4+ lineage.

CDR1 and CDR2 (germline): GTSNPN, SVGIG (reference sequence). Trimming pared 0 bases from V and 6 bases from J, leaving 7 bases between. This CDR3 is built from 12 residues. The V and J genes are TRBV30 and TRBJ2-3; no reliable D call. The receptor's source is a pool of human donors in good health; the sample pools cells from several healthy donors. Input material: naive CD4+ and CD8+ T cells sorted from blood, pooled from several donors. This CDR3 reads CAWSVRGDTQYF. The CDR3 region has the DNA TGTGCCTGGAGTGTACGTGGGGATACGCAGTATTTT.